Listed below are T cell receptor beta chains from one sample, sequenced in a study of cytomegalovirus exposure and HLA in healthy donors. Clones were read by immunoSEQ multiplex PCR, and TCRdb kept only the in-frame ones, dropping some. This table has 150,000 or so clones, 80% appearing once. The specimen was PBMCs. Receptors were obtained from a man aged 45-65 years in good health and CMV-seronegative. The CDR3 runs from the conserved cysteine through the conserved F or W. Not every row has a clone size; where given, it reads once, few, many or a size class.

V	J	size	length	CDR3
TRBV7-9	TRBJ1-2	-	15	CASSLSEPGNYGYTF
TRBV30	TRBJ1-6	-	15	CAWSVPVTGDSPLHF
TRBV5-5	TRBJ1-5	-	13	CASSLNGNQPQHF
TRBV10-3	TRBJ2-7	-	13	CAIRAGVTYEQYF
TRBV7-9	TRBJ1-4	-	15	CASSLARGLGEKLFF
TRBV30	TRBJ1-4	-	14	CAWSRQGPNEKLFF
TRBV19	TRBJ2-1	once	14	CASRRTGDGNEQFF
TRBV7-9	TRBJ2-1	-	15	CASSSNLGQYNEQFF
TRBV6-1	TRBJ1-5	-	14	CASSEAWQNQPQHF
TRBV7-9	TRBJ2-1	-	16	CASISLNSGFYNEQFF
TRBV4-1	TRBJ2-7	-	15	CASSQTKQNSYEQYF
TRBV7-9	TRBJ2-3	-	14	CASSWRTGEDTQYF
TRBV2	TRBJ2-7	-	14	CASGRSGGSYEQYF
TRBV19	TRBJ1-2	few	14	CASRVPGNDYGYTF
TRBV9	TRBJ2-1	-	15	CASSVEGASYNEQFF
TRBV5-4	TRBJ2-4	-	13	CASSSNGGSGKYF
TRBV7-2	TRBJ1-1	-	14	CASSGDRVGPEAFF
TRBV11-3	TRBJ2-7	-	15	CASSSPGQGVREQYF